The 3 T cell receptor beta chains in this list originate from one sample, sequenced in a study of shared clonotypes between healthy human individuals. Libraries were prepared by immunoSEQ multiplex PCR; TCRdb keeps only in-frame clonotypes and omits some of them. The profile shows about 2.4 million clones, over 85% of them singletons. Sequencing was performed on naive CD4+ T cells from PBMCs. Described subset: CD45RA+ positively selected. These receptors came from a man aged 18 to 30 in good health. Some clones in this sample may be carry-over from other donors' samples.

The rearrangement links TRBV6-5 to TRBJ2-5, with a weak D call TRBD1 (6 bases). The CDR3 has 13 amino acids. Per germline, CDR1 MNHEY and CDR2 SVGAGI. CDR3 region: CGSSQGRFGTQYF. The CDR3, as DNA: TGTGGCTCCTCCCAGGGGCGGTTTGGGACCCAGTACTTC.

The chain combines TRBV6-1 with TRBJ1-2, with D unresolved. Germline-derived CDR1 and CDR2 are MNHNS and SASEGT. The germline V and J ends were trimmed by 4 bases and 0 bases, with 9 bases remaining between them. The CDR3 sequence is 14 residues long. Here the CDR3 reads CASSVGVTNYGYTF. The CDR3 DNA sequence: TGTGCCAGCAGTGTCGGAGTGACTAACTATGGCTACACCTTC.

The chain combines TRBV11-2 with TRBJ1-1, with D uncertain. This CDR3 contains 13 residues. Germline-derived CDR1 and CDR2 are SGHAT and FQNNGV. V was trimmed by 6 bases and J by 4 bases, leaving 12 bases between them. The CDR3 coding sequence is TGTGCCAGCAGTCTCGGACTCCTCACTGAAGCTTTCTTT. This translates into CASSLGLLTEAFF.